A single sample is the source of the 30 T cell receptor beta chains below, sequenced in a study of cytomegalovirus exposure and HLA in healthy donors. PCR used 60 Vbeta primers and 13 Jbeta primers. Using immunoSEQ multiplex PCR, the repertoire was profiled, and TCRdb retains in-frame clones only, with some absent. This repertoire shows more than 80,000 clones, approximately 70% found once; its top ten account for about 0.8%. Material: PBMCs. The receptors shown here come from a boy aged 5-17 years in good health and CMV-seronegative.

V is TRBV6-1 and J is TRBJ2-5, with 8 nucleotides matching TRBD1. Per germline, CDR1 MNHNS and CDR2 SASEGT. The ends lost 6 bases at V and 5 bases at J; junction bases unmatched: 8. The CDR3 contains 14 residues. The CDR3 reads CASRETGVRETQYF. The CDR3 nucleotides read TGTGCCAGCAGAGAGACAGGGGTTCGGGAGACCCAGTACTTC.

There are a few counts of this clone. The chain uses TRBV7-2 and TRBJ2-4; D may be TRBD1 (6 bases). There are 13 residues in the CDR3. The V gene lost 11 bases and the J gene lost 5 bases, with 16 bases spanning the gap. Per germline, CDR1 SGHTA and CDR2 FQGNSA. The CDR3 loop reads CASAVRGQNIQYF. The CDR3 bases are TGTGCCTCAGCCGTCAGGGGCCAAAACATTCAGTACTTC. The full variable domain, completed using reference TRBV7-2 and TRBJ2-4, is GAGVSQSPSNKVTEKGKDVELRCDPISGHTALYWYRQSLGQGLEFLIYFQGNSAPDKSGLPSDRFSAERTGGSVSTLTIQRTQQEDSAVYLCASAVRGQNIQYFGAGTRLSVL.

The rearrangement joins TRBV5-8 to TRBJ2-5; weak D call: TRBD2 (6 bases). Trimming stripped 2 bases from V and 5 bases from J, with 16 bases between. The CDR3 runs to 15 residues. Germline loops: CDR1 SGHTS, CDR2 YDEGEE. CDR3 nucleotide sequence: TGTGCCAGCAGCTTAGTTAGCCTAGGGAGGGAGACCCAGTACTTC. It encodes CASSLVSLGRETQYF.

The gene calls are TRBV6-1 and TRBJ1-1, with D possibly being TRBD1 (6 bases). Germline CDR1 and CDR2: MNHNS and SASEGT. Trimming left V 1 base short and J 6 bases short, with 12 bases between. The CDR3 length is 14 residues. The CDR3 DNA reads TGTGCCAGCAGTGAAGTGGGGGCGCCGGCTGAAGCTTTCTTT. Amino acid sequence: CASSEVGAPAEAFF.

The genes are TRBV4-3 and TRBJ2-7; the D gene is possibly TRBD1 (6 bases). V shed 3 bases and J shed 2 bases, with 11 bases lying between them. CDR1 LGHNA and CDR2 YSLEER come from the germline V gene. CDR3 length: 14 amino acids. Here the CDR3 DNA reads TGCGCCAGCAGCCACCTAGGACAGCCCTACGAGCAGTACTTC. Translating gives CASSHLGQPYEQYF.

This clone came up a few times. V usage is TRBV19 and J usage is TRBJ2-1; 8 positions agree with TRBD2. The CDR3 spans 15 residues. After removal of 4 bases from V and 5 bases from J, the junction contained 7 bases not matched to a gene. Germline loops: CDR1 LNHDA, CDR2 SQIVND (reference sequence). CDR3 sequence: CASSSGGRSNNEQFF. The CDR3 region has the DNA TGTGCCAGTAGTAGCGGGGGGCGTTCAAACAATGAGCAGTTCTTC.

V and J are TRBV10-3 and TRBJ2-2; D might be TRBD1 (7 bases). Trimming took 10 bases from V and 1 from J, leaving 13 bases between them. The CDR3 loop spans 14 amino acids. Per germline, CDR1 ENHRY and CDR2 SYGVKD. CDR3 residues: CATGGQGNTGELFF. CDR3 coding DNA: TGTGCCACAGGGGGGCAGGGGAACACCGGGGAGCTGTTTTTT.

The chain is built from TRBV5-1 and TRBJ2-2; 7 nucleotides align to TRBD2. After removal of 2 bases from V and 3 bases from J, the junction contained 7 bases not matched to a gene. The CDR3 contains 16 residues. CDR1 is SGHRS and CDR2 is YFSETQ in the germline V gene. The CDR3: CASSLTTSMDTGELFF. The CDR3, as DNA: TGCGCCAGCAGCTTAACGACTAGCATGGACACCGGGGAGCTGTTTTTT.

The chain employs TRBV7-2 and TRBJ2-1; TRBD2 matches 7 bases. The CDR3 sequence is 13 residues long. Germline values: CDR1 SGHTA, CDR2 FQGNSA. After removal of 3 bases from V and 14 bases from J, the junction contained 10 bases not matched to a gene. For the CDR3, the DNA is TGTGCCAGCAGCTTTCGGGAGGACCGAGGTGAGTTCTTC. Amino acids: CASSFREDRGEFF.

DNA for the CDR3: TGTGCCAGCAGCTTGAGGGGGCTCCATACTGGGGCCAACGTCCTGACTTTC. Amino acid sequence: CASSLRGLHTGANVLTF. The J gene is TRBJ2-6, the V gene TRBV5-6; 7 positions match TRBD1. The germline CDR1 and CDR2 sequences are SGHDT and YYEEEE. CDR3 length: 17 amino acids. Losses at the gene ends were 1 base for V and 2 bases for J; bases not matched to a gene: 6.

The rearrangement uses TRBV28 and TRBJ2-7; tentatively, D is TRBD2 (5 bases). This CDR3 is 13 amino acids long. Germline V gives CDR1 MDHEN, CDR2 SYDVKM. Trimming took 7 bases from V and 6 from J, leaving 16 bases between them. The CDR3 region is CASILDQEGEQYF. DNA for the CDR3: TGTGCCAGCATCCTCGACCAAGAGGGCGAGCAGTACTTC.

The table lists this clone with a few counts. The J gene is TRBJ2-3, the V gene TRBV9; 10 positions agree with TRBD1. The trim removed 5 bases at V and 8 bases at J, leaving 14 bases unmatched. CDR1 and CDR2 from the germline V gene are SGDLS and YYNGEE. This CDR3 has 16 amino acids. The CDR3 is CASRDSGTGDSGTQYF. CDR3 in DNA: TGTGCCAGCAGAGATTCCGGGACAGGGGATTCGGGTACGCAGTATTTT.

This clone was seen more than once but under ten times. This sequence joins TRBV5-6 and TRBJ2-7; weak D call: TRBD2 (7 bases). This CDR3 contains 17 residues. Germline CDR1 is SGHDT and CDR2 is YYEEEE. The V and J ends lost 6 bases and 3 bases respectively, with 25 bases between them. CDR3 bases: TGTGCCAGCACTCGGAGGGGGGTTGGCGGGAGTAGCTACGAGCAGTACTTC. Protein product: CASTRRGVGGSSYEQYF.

This sequence joins TRBV7-9 and TRBJ1-1; D is undetermined. V dropped 4 bases and J dropped 6 bases, with 9 bases sitting between them. The CDR3 sequence is 12 residues long. The germline V gene has CDR1 SEHNR and CDR2 FQNEAQ (reference sequence). The CDR3 DNA reads TGTGCCAGCAGCTCTATCGAAGCTGAAGCTTTCTTT. Amino acids: CASSSIEAEAFF.

The chain joins TRBV10-3 to TRBJ1-1, with 8 bases that match TRBD1. CDR1 is ENHRY, CDR2 SYGVKD, per germline. Unmatched junction bases numbered 7, after V lost 4 bases and J lost 3 bases. The CDR3 is 15 residues long. The CDR3 sequence: CAISVPTGGYTEAFF. CDR3 DNA: TGTGCCATCAGTGTACCTACAGGGGGATACACTGAAGCTTTCTTT.

This chain links TRBV30 with TRBJ2-7, with TRBD1 identical over 8 bases. The germline V gene has CDR1 GTSNPN and CDR2 SVGIG (reference sequence). The J segment lost 4 bases and the V segment lost 5 bases, leaving 1 base of the junction unmatched. The CDR3 contains 11 residues. Here the CDR3 DNA reads TGTGCCTGGGGGACAGGATACGAGCAGTACTTC. It translates to CAWGTGYEQYF. Full variable domain (rest looked up from reference TRBV30 and TRBJ2-7): SQTIHQWPATLVQPVGSPLSLECTVEGTSNPNLYWYRQAAGRGLQLLFYSVGIGQISSEVPQNLSASRPQDRQFILSSKKLLLSDSGFYLCAWGTGYEQYFGPGTRLTVT.

In its sample, this clone was seen a few times. The chain combines TRBV19 with TRBJ1-1, with D hard to call. Trimming took 3 bases from V and 1 from J, leaving 6 bases between them. Germline assignment: CDR1 LNHDA and CDR2 SQIVND (reference sequence). The CDR3 is 13 residues long. The CDR3 region has the DNA TGTGCCAGTAGTATCTTCTGGAACACTGAAGCTTTCTTT. Translation gives CASSIFWNTEAFF.

This clone was observed a handful of times. The CDR3 region has the DNA TGTGCCAGCAGCCCTGGGACAGGGCATCAGCCCCAGCATTTT. Translated: CASSPGTGHQPQHF. This chain connects TRBV5-6 to TRBJ1-5; 9 bases are shared with TRBD1. The CDR3 sequence is 14 residues long. With 4 bases clipped from V and 5 bases from J, the junction kept 4 bases outside the gene matches. Germline V CDR1 and CDR2: SGHDT, YYEEEE.

The rearrangement uses TRBV11-2 and TRBJ2-7; D possibly corresponds to TRBD2 (5 bases). Germline loops: CDR1 SGHAT, CDR2 FQNNGV. V lost 1 base and J lost 6, with 16 bases in between. The CDR3 sequence is 15 residues long. The CDR3 region is CASSLVWVSESEQYF. The CDR3 nucleotides read TGTGCCAGCAGCTTAGTTTGGGTTAGCGAGTCCGAGCAGTACTTC.

This chain uses TRBV27 with TRBJ1-1; possibly TRBD1 for D (6 bases). CDR1 is MNHEY, CDR2 SMNVEV, per germline (reference sequence). The germline V and J ends were trimmed by 3 bases and 2 bases, with 10 bases remaining between them. CDR3 length: 14 residues. This CDR3 is CASSFGGANTEAFF. The CDR3 DNA is TGTGCCAGCAGTTTCGGGGGGGCAAACACTGAAGCTTTCTTT.

The V and J genes are TRBV6-4 and TRBJ1-2; D possibly corresponds to TRBD1 (6 bases). V lost 6 bases and J lost 3, with 14 bases in between. The CDR3 totals 14 residues. Germline CDR1 MRHNA, CDR2 SNTAGT. The CDR3 region is CASSQQGGYYGYTF. In DNA form, the CDR3 reads TGTGCCAGCAGCCAACAGGGAGGGTACTATGGCTACACCTTC.

The rearrangement joins TRBV29-1 to TRBJ1-2; D is unclear. The V end was cut by 6 bases, the J end by 7 bases, with 15 bases between. The CDR3 runs to 12 residues. The V gene's germline CDR1 is SQVTM and CDR2 ANQGSEA. In DNA form, the CDR3 reads TGCAGCGTGATAATTGGGGAGTCTGGCTACACCTTC. Translated: CSVIIGESGYTF.

The chain carries TRBV30 and TRBJ2-7; 7 bases are shared with TRBD2. The CDR3 is 15 residues long. CDR1 GTSNPN and CDR2 SVGIG come from the germline V gene (reference sequence). Trimming removed 0 bases from V and 5 bases from J; junction bases left unmatched: 10. CDR3 nucleotide sequence: TGTGCCTGGAGTGTAAGACTCGTGGGGGGGAACGAGCAGTACTTC. Residues: CAWSVRLVGGNEQYF.

The chain uses TRBV5-3 and TRBJ2-2; 12 bases are a match to TRBD1. TRBV5-3 is an ORF, and what it does is uncertain. Losses at the gene ends were 2 bases for V and 5 bases for J; bases not matched to a gene: 19. CDR3 size: 21 residues. CDR3 DNA: TGTGCCAGAAGCTTCTCATTTCAGGGTGTATGGGACAGGGGGCATACCGGGGAGCTGTTTTTT. This gives the protein CARSFSFQGVWDRGHTGELFF.

The rearrangement links TRBV10-2 to TRBJ1-5; D call uncertain. The germline V and J ends were trimmed by 0 bases and 0 bases, with 6 bases remaining between them. Germline V CDR1 and CDR2: WSHSY, SAAADI. CDR3 size: 15 residues. This chain's CDR3 is CASSESSGSNQPQHF. CDR3 nucleotide sequence: TGCGCCAGCAGTGAGTCGAGTGGTAGCAATCAGCCCCAGCATTTT.

The V and J genes are TRBV28 and TRBJ2-7, with 14 bases that match TRBD2. Per germline, CDR1 MDHEN and CDR2 SYDVKM. The CDR3 contains 16 residues. J lost 7 bases, V lost 6 bases, and 11 bases had no gene match. The CDR3 reads CASRRLAGGPSEEQYF. The CDR3 coding sequence is TGTGCCAGCAGGCGACTAGCGGGAGGGCCCTCTGAAGAGCAGTACTTC.

The rearrangement joins TRBV10-3 to TRBJ1-6, with 10 bases lining up with TRBD1. This CDR3 has 19 residues. V lost 11 bases, J lost 7 bases, and 23 bases stayed unmatched. The germline CDR1 and CDR2 sequences are ENHRY and SYGVKD. The CDR3 sequence is CAPSSPGTGERVGNSPLHF. The CDR3 DNA reads as TGTGCCCCCTCTTCCCCCGGGACAGGGGAGAGGGTAGGAAATTCACCCCTCCACTTT.

V and J are TRBV7-2 and TRBJ1-6; TRBD1 aligns across 7 bases. The germline V gene encodes CDR1 SGHTA and CDR2 FQGNSA. CDR3 length: 16 amino acids. The J segment lost 11 bases and the V segment lost 2 bases, leaving 12 bases of the junction unmatched. In DNA, the CDR3 is TGTGCCAGCAGCTTATGGAGCGCGGCAGGGGGTACACCCCTCCACTTT. This codes for CASSLWSAAGGTPLHF.

CDR3 sequence: CASSFRTGNGYTF. The DNA for the CDR3 is TGTGCCAGCAGCTTCCGGACAGGGAATGGCTACACCTTC. This chain joins TRBV9 and TRBJ1-2, with 8 nucleotides matching TRBD1. The trim removed 4 bases at V and 6 bases at J, leaving 5 bases unmatched. The CDR3 sequence is 13 residues long. Germline-derived CDR1 and CDR2 are SGDLS and YYNGEE.

V usage is TRBV15 and J usage is TRBJ2-7; D is perhaps TRBD2 (6 bases). Trimming took 4 bases from V and 3 from J, leaving 13 bases between them. The CDR3 runs 14 residues. Looked up from germline, CDR1 is LNHNV and CDR2 is YYDKDF (reference sequence). The CDR3 region has the DNA TGTGCCACCAGCATACTCGGGGGAAACTACGAGCAGTACTTC. Encoded protein: CATSILGGNYEQYF.